This T cell receptor (beta chain) was retrieved from a study of shared T cell receptors in the human thymus. The assay was immunoSEQ multiplex PCR, and TCRdb's table has in-frame clones only and misses some. This sample has approximately 660,000 clones; more than 75% occur once, and the top ten carry about 0.01%. The CDR3 sequence is 13 residues long. V was clipped by 2 bases and J by 3 bases, with 9 bases between them. Germline V gene lookup returns CDR1 SGHDT and CDR2 YYEEEE. Only a few counts were recorded for this clone. These data were likewise used in another study, on human thymus T cells. As that report states: Corrective surgery for congenital heart defects was being performed on the healthy Finnish infants who were the donors. It was from resections taken during corrective heart surgery that the thymus tissue came. Gene usage (both V and J) appeared biased in thymic and blood repertoires. There were highly overlapping thymic repertoires among unrelated individuals, as related research reported.

This chain connects TRBV5-6 to TRBJ2-7; the D gene is possibly TRBD2 (5 bases). Input material: thymocytes. This receptor was identified in a boy less than two years old with a congenital heart defect. The CDR3, as DNA: TGTGCCAGCAGCTTAGAGGGCTGCTACGAGCAGTACTTC. Protein: CASSLEGCYEQYF.